The entry below gives a single T cell receptor beta chain sequence along with its context. This specimen belongs to a study of patients and donors after allogeneic stem cell transplantation. TCRdb processed the RT-PCR reads anew with MiXCR; each CDR3 protein has one entry. The sample holds about 960,000 distinct CDR3 sequences; roughly 18% are singletons and the top ten take around 5.5%. There are 19 residues in the CDR3. CDR1 MNHEY and CDR2 SVGEGT come from the germline V gene. After removal of 0 bases from V and 4 bases from J, the junction contained 13 bases not matched to a gene. This receptor was identified in a human donor who was either an allogeneic HSCT recipient or a stem cell or donor lymphocyte infusion donor (not recorded which). It is not recorded whose cells these are; they may come from a transplant donor. The chain couples TRBV6-2 or TRBV6-3 to TRBJ2-5; 11 positions match TRBD1. The sequenced material came from blood, either unsorted or a sorted T cell fraction (not recorded which). DNA of the CDR3: TGTGCCAGCAGTTACTCGATTGACCCGGACAGGGGGCGCGGAGAGACCCAGTACTTC. Amino acids: CASSYSIDPDRGRGETQYF.